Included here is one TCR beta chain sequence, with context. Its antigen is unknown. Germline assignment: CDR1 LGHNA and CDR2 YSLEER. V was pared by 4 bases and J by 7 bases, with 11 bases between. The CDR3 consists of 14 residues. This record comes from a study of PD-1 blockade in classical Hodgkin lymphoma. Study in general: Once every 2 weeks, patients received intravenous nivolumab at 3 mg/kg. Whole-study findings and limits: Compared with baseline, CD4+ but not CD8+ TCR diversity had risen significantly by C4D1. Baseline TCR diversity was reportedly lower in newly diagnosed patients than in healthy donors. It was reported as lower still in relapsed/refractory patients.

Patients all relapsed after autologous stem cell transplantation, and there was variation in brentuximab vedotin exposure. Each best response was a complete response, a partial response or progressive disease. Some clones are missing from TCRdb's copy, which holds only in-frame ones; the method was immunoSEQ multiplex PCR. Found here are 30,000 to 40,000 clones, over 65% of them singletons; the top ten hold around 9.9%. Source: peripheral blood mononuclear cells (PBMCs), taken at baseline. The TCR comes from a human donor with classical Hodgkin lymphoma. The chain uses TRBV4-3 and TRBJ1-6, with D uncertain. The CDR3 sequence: CASSRATVNSPLHF. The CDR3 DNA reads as TGCGCCAGCAGCCGAGCCACGGTAAATTCACCCCTCCACTTT.